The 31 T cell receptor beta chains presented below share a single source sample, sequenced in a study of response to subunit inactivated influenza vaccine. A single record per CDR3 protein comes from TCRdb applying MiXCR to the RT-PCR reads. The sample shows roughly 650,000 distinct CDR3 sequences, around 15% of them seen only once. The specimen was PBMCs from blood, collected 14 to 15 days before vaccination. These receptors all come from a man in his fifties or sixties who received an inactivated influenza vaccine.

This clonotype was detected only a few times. CDR3 nucleotides: TGTGCCATCAGTTCAACCCTATTCACCGTCAGCTCCTATAATTCACCCCTCCACTTT. This translates into CAISSTLFTVSSYNSPLHF. The J gene is TRBJ1-6, the V gene TRBV10-3; the D is unclear. This CDR3 is 19 amino acids long. Germline CDR1 is ENHRY and CDR2 is SYGVKD. The germline V and J ends were trimmed by 5 bases and 0 bases, with 20 bases remaining between them.

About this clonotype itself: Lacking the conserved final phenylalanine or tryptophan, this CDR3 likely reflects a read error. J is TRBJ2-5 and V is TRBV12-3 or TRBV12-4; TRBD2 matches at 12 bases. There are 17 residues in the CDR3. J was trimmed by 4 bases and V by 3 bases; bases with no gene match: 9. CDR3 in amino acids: CASSFGLAGGQRETQYS. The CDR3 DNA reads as TGTGCCAGCAGTTTTGGTCTAGCGGGGGGGCAGAGAGAGACCCAGTACTCC.

The CDR3 nucleotides read TGCAGTGCAGCGGATAACTATGGCTACACCTTC. As protein: CSAADNYGYTF. The gene calls are TRBV20-1 and TRBJ1-2; no reliable D call. V shed 6 bases and J shed 1 base, with 6 bases lying between them. Germline V gene data show CDR1 as DFQATT and CDR2 as SNEGSKA (reference sequence). This CDR3 has 11 residues.

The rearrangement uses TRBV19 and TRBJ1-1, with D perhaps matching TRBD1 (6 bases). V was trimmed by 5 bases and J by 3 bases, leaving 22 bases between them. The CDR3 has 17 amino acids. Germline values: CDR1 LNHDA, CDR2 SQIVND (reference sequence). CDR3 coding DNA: TGTGCCAGTAGTCCCCTGGGGGGCGCGATCGGGGACACTGAAGCTTTCTTT. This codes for CASSPLGGAIGDTEAFF.

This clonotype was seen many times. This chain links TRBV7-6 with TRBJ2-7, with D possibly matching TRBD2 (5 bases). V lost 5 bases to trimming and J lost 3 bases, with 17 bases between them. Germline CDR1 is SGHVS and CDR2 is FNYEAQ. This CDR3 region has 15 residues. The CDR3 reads CASSQEGADGYEQYF. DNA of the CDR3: TGTGCCAGCAGCCAGGAAGGAGCGGACGGCTACGAGCAGTACTTC.

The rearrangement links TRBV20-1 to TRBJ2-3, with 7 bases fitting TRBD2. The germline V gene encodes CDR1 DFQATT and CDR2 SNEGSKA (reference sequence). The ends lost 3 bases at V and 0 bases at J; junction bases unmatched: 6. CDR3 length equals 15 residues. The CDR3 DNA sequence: TGCAGTGCTAGGGGAAAAGCGGGGAGCACAGATACGCAGTATTTT. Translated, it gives CSARGKAGSTDTQYF.

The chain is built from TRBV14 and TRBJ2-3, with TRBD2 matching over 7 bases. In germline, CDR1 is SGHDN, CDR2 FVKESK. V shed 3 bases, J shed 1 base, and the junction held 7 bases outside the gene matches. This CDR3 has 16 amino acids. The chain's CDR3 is CASSHLFAGGTDTQYF. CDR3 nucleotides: TGTGCCAGCAGCCACCTTTTTGCGGGGGGCACAGATACGCAGTATTTT.

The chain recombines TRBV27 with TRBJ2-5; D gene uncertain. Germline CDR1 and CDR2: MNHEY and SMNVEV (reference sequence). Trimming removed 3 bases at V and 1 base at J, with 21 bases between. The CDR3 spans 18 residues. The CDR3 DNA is TGTGCCAGCAGTTTTACTCTCCCGAACAGTGGAATCCAAGAGACCCAGTACTTC. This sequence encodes CASSFTLPNSGIQETQYF.

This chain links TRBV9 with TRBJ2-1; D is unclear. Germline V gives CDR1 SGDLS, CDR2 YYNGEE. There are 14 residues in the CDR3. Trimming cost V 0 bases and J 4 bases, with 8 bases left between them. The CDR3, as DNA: TGTGCCAGCAGCGTAGCTGGCGCTTACAATGAGCAGTTCTTC. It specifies CASSVAGAYNEQFF.

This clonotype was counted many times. In DNA form, the CDR3 reads TGTGCCACAGGGGGGGGGGTCACAGATACGCAGTATTTT. This encodes CATGGGVTDTQYF. This chain links TRBV12-3 or TRBV12-4 with TRBJ2-3; D might be TRBD1 or TRBD2, each matching 7 bases. V lost 10 bases to trimming and J lost 2 bases, with 13 bases between them. This CDR3 is built from 13 residues.

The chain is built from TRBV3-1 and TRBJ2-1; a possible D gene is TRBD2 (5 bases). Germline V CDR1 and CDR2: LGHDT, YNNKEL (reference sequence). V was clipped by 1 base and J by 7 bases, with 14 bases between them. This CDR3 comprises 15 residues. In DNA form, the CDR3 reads TGTGCCAGCAGCCAAGGGGCGCGGGTGAGGAATGAGCAGTTCTTC. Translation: CASSQGARVRNEQFF.

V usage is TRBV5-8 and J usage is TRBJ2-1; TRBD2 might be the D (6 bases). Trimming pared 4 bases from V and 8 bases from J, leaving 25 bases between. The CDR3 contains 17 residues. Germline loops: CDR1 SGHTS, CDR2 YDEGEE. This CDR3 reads CASSENLADVLLYEQFF. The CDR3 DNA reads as TGTGCCAGCAGCGAGAACTTAGCGGACGTCTTGTTGTATGAGCAGTTCTTC.

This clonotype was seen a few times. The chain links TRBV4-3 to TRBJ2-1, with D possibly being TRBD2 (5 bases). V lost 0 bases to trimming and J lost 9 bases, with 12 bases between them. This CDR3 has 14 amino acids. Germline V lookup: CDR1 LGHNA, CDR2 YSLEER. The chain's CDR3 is CASSQDWVGSEQFF. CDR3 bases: TGCGCCAGCAGCCAAGATTGGGTTGGGAGTGAGCAGTTCTTC.

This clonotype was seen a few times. The CDR3 nucleotides are TGTGCCAGCAGCCACGGGAGGGCACAAGAGACCCAGTACTTC. It codes for CASSHGRAQETQYF. The chain recombines TRBV7-9 with TRBJ2-5, with TRBD2 matching over 8 bases. The junction had 4 bases not matched to a gene; V was cut back by 5 bases and J by 2 bases. Germline V gene lookup returns CDR1 SEHNR and CDR2 FQNEAQ (reference sequence). The CDR3 is made up of 14 amino acids.

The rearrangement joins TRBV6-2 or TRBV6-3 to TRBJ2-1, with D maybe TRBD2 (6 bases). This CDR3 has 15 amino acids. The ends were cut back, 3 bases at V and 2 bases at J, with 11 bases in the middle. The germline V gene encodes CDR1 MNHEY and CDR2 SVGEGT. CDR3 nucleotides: TGTGCCAGCAGTTATATGGGGGGTACCTACAATGAGCAGTTCTTC. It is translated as CASSYMGGTYNEQFF.

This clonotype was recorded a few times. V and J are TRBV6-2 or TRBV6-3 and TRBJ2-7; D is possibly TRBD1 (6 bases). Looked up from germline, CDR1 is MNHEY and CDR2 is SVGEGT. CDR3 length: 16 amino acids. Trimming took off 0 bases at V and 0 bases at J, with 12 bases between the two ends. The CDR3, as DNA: TGTGCCAGCAGTTACTCGGACAGCCCTATCTCCTACGAGCAGTACTTC. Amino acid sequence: CASSYSDSPISYEQYF.

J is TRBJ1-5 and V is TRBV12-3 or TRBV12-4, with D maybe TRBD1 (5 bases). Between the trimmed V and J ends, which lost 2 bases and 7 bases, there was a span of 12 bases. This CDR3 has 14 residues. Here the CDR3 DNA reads TGTGCCAGCAGTTTATATCCGAGGGGACAGCCCCAGCATTTT. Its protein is CASSLYPRGQPQHF.

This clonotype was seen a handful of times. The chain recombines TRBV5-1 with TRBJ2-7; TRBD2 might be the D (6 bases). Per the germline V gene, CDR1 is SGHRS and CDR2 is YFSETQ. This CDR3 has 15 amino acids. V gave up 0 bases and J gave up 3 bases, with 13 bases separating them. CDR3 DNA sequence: TGCGCCAGCAGCTTGGTACGGGGGACCAACTACGAGCAGTACTTC. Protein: CASSLVRGTNYEQYF.

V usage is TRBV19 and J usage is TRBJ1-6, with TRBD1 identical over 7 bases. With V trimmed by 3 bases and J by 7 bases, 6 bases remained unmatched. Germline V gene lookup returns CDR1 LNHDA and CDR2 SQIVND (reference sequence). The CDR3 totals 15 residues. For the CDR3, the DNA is TGTGCCAGTAGTATCGGGGACAGCCGAAATTCACCCCTCCACTTT. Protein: CASSIGDSRNSPLHF.

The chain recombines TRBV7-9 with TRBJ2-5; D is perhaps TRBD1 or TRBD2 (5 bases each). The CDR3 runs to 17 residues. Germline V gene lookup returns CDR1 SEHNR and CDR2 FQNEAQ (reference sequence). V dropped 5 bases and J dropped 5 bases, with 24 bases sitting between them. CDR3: CASSLLEGKHNGETQYF. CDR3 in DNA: TGTGCCAGCAGCCTACTAGAGGGGAAGCATAACGGGGAGACCCAGTACTTC.

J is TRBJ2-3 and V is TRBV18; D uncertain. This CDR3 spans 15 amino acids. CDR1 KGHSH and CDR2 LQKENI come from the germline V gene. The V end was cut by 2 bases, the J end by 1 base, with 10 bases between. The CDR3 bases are TGTGCCAGCTCACCAGAGGCCTACCGCACAGATACGCAGTATTTT. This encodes CASSPEAYRTDTQYF.

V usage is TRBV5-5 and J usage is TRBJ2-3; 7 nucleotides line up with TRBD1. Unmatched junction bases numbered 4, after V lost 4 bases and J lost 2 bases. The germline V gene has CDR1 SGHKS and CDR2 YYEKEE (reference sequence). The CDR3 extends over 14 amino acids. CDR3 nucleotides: TGTGCCAGCAGCACGGGACAGATCACAGATACGCAGTATTTT. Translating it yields CASSTGQITDTQYF.

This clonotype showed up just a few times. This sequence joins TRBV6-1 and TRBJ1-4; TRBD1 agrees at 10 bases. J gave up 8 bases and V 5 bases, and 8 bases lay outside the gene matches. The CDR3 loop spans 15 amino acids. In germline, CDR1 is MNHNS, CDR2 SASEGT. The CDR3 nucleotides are TGTGCCAGCAGTCCTCCGGGACAGGGGCTCGAAAAACTGTTTTTT. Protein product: CASSPPGQGLEKLFF.

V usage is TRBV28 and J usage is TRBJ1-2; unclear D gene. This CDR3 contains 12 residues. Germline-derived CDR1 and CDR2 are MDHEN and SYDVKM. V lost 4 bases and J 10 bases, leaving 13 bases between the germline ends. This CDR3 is CASSSPSDFYTF. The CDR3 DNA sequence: TGTGCCAGCAGTTCCCCCTCCGATTTCTACACCTTC.

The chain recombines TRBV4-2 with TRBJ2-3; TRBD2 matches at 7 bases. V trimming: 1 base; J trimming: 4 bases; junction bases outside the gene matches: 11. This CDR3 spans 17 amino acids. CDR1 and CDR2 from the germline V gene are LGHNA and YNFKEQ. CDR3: CASSQGERGGLSDTQYF. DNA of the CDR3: TGTGCCAGCAGCCAAGGGGAACGCGGGGGACTCTCAGATACGCAGTATTTT.

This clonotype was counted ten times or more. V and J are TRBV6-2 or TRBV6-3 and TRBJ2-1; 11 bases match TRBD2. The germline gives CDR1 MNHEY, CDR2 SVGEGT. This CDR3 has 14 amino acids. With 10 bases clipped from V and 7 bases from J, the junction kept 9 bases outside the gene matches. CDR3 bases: TGTGCCACTACTGAACTAGCGGGAGAGAATGAGCAGTTCTTC. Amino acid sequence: CATTELAGENEQFF.

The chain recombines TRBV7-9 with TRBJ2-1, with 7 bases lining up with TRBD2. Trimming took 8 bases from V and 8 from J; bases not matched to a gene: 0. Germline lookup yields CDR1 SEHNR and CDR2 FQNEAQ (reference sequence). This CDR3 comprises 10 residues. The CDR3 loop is CASRGDEQFF. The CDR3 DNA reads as TGTGCCAGCCGGGGGGATGAGCAGTTCTTC.

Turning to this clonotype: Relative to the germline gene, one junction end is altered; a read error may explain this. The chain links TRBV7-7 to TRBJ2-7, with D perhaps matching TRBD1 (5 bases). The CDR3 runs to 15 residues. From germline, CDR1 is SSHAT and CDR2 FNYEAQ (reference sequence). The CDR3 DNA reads TGTGCTAGCAGCTTAGGATCCAGGGATCTCTACGAGCAGTACTTC. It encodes CASSLGSRDLYEQYF.

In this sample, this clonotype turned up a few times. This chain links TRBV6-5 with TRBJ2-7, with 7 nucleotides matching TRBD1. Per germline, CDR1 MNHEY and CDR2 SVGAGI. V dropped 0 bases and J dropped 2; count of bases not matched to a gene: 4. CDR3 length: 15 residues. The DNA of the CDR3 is TGTGCCAGCAGTTACTCCCCGGGACAGACCTACGAGCAGTACTTC. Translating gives CASSYSPGQTYEQYF.

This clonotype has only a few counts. The CDR3 spells CASRDTPNTGELFF. The DNA of the CDR3 is TGTGCCAGCAGGGACACCCCGAACACCGGGGAGCTGTTTTTT. The chain recombines TRBV12-3 or TRBV12-4 with TRBJ2-2; D possibly corresponds to TRBD1 (5 bases). The length of the CDR3 is 14 residues. V lost 6 bases and J lost 0, with 8 bases in between.

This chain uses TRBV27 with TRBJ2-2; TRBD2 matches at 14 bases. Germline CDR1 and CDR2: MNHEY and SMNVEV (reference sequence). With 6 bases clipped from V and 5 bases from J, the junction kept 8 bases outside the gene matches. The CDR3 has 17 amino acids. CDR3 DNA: TGTGCCAGCAGATCATTCGGGACTAGCGGGAGAACCGGGGAGCTGTTTTTT. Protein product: CASRSFGTSGRTGELFF.